Listed below are T cell receptor beta chains from one sample, sequenced in a study of human T cells and chemical hapten exposure. TCRdb used MiXCR to reprocess the RACE reads, holding one entry per CDR3 protein. The table shows 75,000 to 100,000 distinct CDR3 sequences, with around 11% occurring only once. Material: whole blood, obtained in connection with sensitization to the hapten diphenylcyclopropenone (DPC). The receptors here all came from a woman between 40 and 50 years old with alopecia areata. Some clones in this sample may be carry-over from other donors' samples. Both conserved end residues are part of each CDR3.

v_call	j_call	cdr3_aa
TRBV2	TRBJ2-7	CASSTETSGVYEQYF
TRBV12-3/TRBV12-4	TRBJ1-1	CASSPDSDTEAFF
TRBV15	TRBJ2-6	CATTSWGSGANVLTF
TRBV20-1	TRBJ2-7	CSTGQSFYEQYF
TRBV5-4	TRBJ2-1	CASSLWDREWNEQFF
TRBV6-5	TRBJ2-7	CASSYRGQSYEQYF
TRBV7-2	TRBJ2-2	CASRQDGTNTGELFF
TRBV7-8	TRBJ2-4	CASSLGLASPIQYF
TRBV5-1	TRBJ2-3	CASSLVGRSADTQYF
TRBV6-2/TRBV6-3	TRBJ2-1	CASSRLAGGSPSYNEQFF
TRBV19	TRBJ2-4	CASSIGGQHLGNIQYF
TRBV20-1	TRBJ1-1	CSAYGDTEAFF
TRBV30	TRBJ2-7	CAWSVGQGSSYEQYF
TRBV6-5	TRBJ2-7	CASSPTGAQYYEQYF
TRBV5-8	TRBJ2-3	CASRLQGTDTQYF
TRBV12-3/TRBV12-4	TRBJ2-5	CASSGLAEETQYF
TRBV20-1	TRBJ2-6	CSAVIPSPGANVLTF
TRBV6-2/TRBV6-3	TRBJ2-7	CASSQIYEQYF
TRBV7-9	TRBJ2-3	CASSPQGDSDTQYF
TRBV19	TRBJ1-5	CASGTQPQHF
TRBV4-2	TRBJ1-5	CASSPEVSLRQPQHF
TRBV5-6	TRBJ1-2	CASNERGRRGYTF
TRBV7-6	TRBJ2-2	CASSAVRPVNTGELFF
TRBV10-3	TRBJ1-1	CAIRTPAGNTEAFF
TRBV10-3	TRBJ1-6	CAISTGREGSPLHF
TRBV24-1	TRBJ1-4	CATSEQGNEKLFF
TRBV6-5	TRBJ2-7	CASSTGGRTYEQYF
TRBV18	TRBJ1-5	CASSAGTPVSNQPQHF
TRBV6-2/TRBV6-3	TRBJ1-5	CATDQGTNQPQHF
TRBV5-4	TRBJ1-6	CASSTFLTGARSPLHF
TRBV6-5	TRBJ2-7	CASSYSMPVSYEQYF
TRBV24-1	TRBJ2-3	CATSVEAGGNPDTQYF
TRBV12-3/TRBV12-4	TRBJ2-3	CASRLLGPSSTTDTQYF